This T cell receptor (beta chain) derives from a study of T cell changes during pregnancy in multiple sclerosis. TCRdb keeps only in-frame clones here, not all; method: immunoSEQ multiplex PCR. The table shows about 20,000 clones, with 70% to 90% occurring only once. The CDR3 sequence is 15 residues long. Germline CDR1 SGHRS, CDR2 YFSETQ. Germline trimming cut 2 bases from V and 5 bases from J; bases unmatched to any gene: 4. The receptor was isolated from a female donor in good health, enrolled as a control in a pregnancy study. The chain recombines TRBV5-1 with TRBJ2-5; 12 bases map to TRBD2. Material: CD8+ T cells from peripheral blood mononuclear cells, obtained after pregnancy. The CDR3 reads CASSLTGTSGETQYF. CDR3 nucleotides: TGCGCCAGCAGCTTAACCGGGACTAGCGGGGAGACCCAGTACTTC.